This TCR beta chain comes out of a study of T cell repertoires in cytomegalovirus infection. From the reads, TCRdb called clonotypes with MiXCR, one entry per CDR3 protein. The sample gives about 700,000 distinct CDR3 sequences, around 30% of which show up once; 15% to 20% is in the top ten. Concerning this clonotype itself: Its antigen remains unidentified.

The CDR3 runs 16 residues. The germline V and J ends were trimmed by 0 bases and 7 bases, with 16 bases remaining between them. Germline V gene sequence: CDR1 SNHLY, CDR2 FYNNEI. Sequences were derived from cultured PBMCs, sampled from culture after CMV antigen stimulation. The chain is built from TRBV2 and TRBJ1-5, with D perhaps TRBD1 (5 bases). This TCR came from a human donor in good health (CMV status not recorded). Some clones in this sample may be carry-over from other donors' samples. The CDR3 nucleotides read TGTGCCAGCAGTGAAGCGTTGGGGGGTCTCAAACAGCCCCAGCATTTT. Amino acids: CASSEALGGLKQPQHF.